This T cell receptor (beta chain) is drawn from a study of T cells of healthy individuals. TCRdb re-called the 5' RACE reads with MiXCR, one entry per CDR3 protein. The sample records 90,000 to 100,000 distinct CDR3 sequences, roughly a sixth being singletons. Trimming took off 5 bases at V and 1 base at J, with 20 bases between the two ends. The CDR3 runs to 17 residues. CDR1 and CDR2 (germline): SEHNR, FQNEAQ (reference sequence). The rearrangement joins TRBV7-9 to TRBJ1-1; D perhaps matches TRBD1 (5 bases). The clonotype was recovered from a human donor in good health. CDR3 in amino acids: CASSQTELAGWNTEAFF. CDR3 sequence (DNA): TGTGCCAGCAGCCAGACGGAATTGGCAGGGTGGAACACTGAAGCTTTCTTT.